This T cell receptor beta chain was captured by sequencing in a study of T-cell memory formation after mild COVID-19. The study, taken as a whole, reports: Day 37-peaking second-wave clones had unconfirmed SARS-CoV-2 specificity. Contracting CD4+ clones sat mainly in CM and EM; CD8+ in EMRA.

In this sample, this clonotype turned up many times. Its antigen is undetermined. CDR3 length equals 17 residues. Germline V lookup: CDR1 DFQATT, CDR2 SNEGSKA (reference sequence). Losses at the gene ends were 0 bases for V and 5 bases for J; bases not matched to a gene: 12. Using constant-segment primers, 5'RACE produced TCR alpha and TCR beta cDNA libraries carrying sample barcodes and UMIs. TCRdb used MiXCR to reprocess the 5' RACE reads, holding one entry per CDR3 protein. The sample carries roughly 610,000 distinct CDR3 sequences, approximately 15% recorded once. Sequenced: PBMCs or a T cell subset sorted from them (not recorded which). The sequence came from an adult woman who had mild COVID-19 (a few samples of this study predate the infection). Cell type and time point are not known. V is TRBV20-1 and J is TRBJ2-3; 9 positions agree with TRBD2. The CDR3 nucleotides read TGCAGTGCTAGAGATCTGTCGGCGGGGGGGCACGGAGATACGCAGTATTTT. This translates into CSARDLSAGGHGDTQYF.